A single sample gave rise to the 26 T cell receptor beta chains below, sequenced in a study of blood T cell repertoires in COVID-19. TCRdb's table, derived via immunoSEQ multiplex PCR, lists solely in-frame clones and lacks some. The data contain 200,000 to 250,000 clones, more than 85% of them singletons. The material sequenced was peripheral blood. The source of these receptors is a man aged 55 to 69 with COVID-19, enrolled during active disease.

The rearrangement links TRBV5-4 to TRBJ1-1; D is ambiguous. CDR3 length: 13 residues. Trimming removed 2 bases from V and 1 base from J, with 6 bases in between. The germline CDR1 and CDR2 sequences are SGHNT and YYREEE (reference sequence). For the CDR3, the DNA is TGTGCCAGCAGCTTCCGACAGAACACTGAAGCTTTCTTT. Protein: CASSFRQNTEAFF.

The chain recombines TRBV7-2 with TRBJ1-2; D may be TRBD1 (5 bases). In germline, CDR1 is SGHTA, CDR2 FQGNSA. V was shortened by 1 base and J by 3 bases, with 6 bases between the two germline ends. The CDR3 contains 13 residues. This chain's CDR3 is CASSLGTHYGYTF. CDR3 sequence (DNA): TGTGCCAGCAGCTTAGGGACACACTATGGCTACACCTTC.

This chain connects TRBV7-2 to TRBJ1-5, with D possibly matching TRBD1 (5 bases). Germline CDR1 SGHTA, CDR2 FQGNSA. Trimming stripped 5 bases from V and 6 bases from J, with 14 bases between. This CDR3 comprises 14 residues. CDR3 coding DNA: TGTGCCAGCAGCCCCAGTGGGGGGGGTCAGCCCCAGCATTTT. Translating gives CASSPSGGGQPQHF.

This rearrangement joins TRBV30 to TRBJ1-1; D may be TRBD1 (5 bases). Germline values: CDR1 GTSNPN, CDR2 SVGIG (reference sequence). V lost 0 bases and J lost 1, with 15 bases in between. This CDR3 is 16 amino acids long. This chain's CDR3 is CAWSVRGRVQNTEAFF. The CDR3 region has the DNA TGTGCCTGGAGTGTAAGGGGCAGGGTTCAGAACACTGAAGCTTTCTTT.

This sequence joins TRBV7-8 and TRBJ1-2; no reliable D call. CDR1 SGHVS and CDR2 FQNEAQ come from the germline V gene. Deletions cut 3 bases from V and 2 bases from J, with 10 bases between. CDR3 length equals 14 residues. The CDR3 bases are TGTGCCAGCAGCTTTCGCACAGCAAACTATGGCTACACCTTC. Protein product: CASSFRTANYGYTF.

J is TRBJ2-5 and V is TRBV5-1; 8 positions match TRBD2. J was trimmed by 2 bases and V by 0 bases; bases with no gene match: 6. The CDR3 is made up of 16 amino acids. CDR1 and CDR2 from the germline V gene are SGHRS and YFSETQ. CDR3 amino acids: CASSLGPTSGQETQYF. The CDR3, as DNA: TGCGCCAGCAGCTTGGGACCAACTAGCGGACAAGAGACCCAGTACTTC.

The chain employs TRBV6-7 and TRBJ1-5; no clear D. TRBV6-7 belongs to the ORF category, with a function that is uncertain. This CDR3 has 13 amino acids. V gave up 6 bases and J gave up 7 bases, with 13 bases separating them. The CDR3 loop is CASSILGEQPQHF. In nucleotides, the CDR3 is TGTGCCAGCAGCATACTCGGGGAACAGCCCCAGCATTTT.

The chain carries TRBV6-5 and TRBJ1-6, with a weak D call TRBD1 (5 bases). Trimming took 6 bases from V and 8 from J, leaving 17 bases between them. The CDR3 runs to 15 residues. CDR1 is MNHEY and CDR2 is SVGAGI in the germline V gene. CDR3 DNA: TGTGCCAGCAGGCACGAAGACAGTATCCATTCACCCCTCCACTTT. This gives the protein CASRHEDSIHSPLHF.

V usage is TRBV3-1 (or the pseudogene TRBV3-2) and J usage is TRBJ2-5; the D gene is possibly TRBD2 (6 bases). Trimming took off 2 bases at V and 5 bases at J, with 18 bases between the two ends. The length of the CDR3 is 16 residues. CDR1 is LGHDT, CDR2 YNNKEL, per germline (reference sequence). CDR3 loop: CASSQSTGLLGETQYF. CDR3 DNA sequence: TGTGCCAGCAGCCAATCAACGGGACTCCTCGGGGAGACCCAGTACTTC.

CDR3 residues: CASTRVGVAEAFF. DNA of the CDR3: TGTGCCAGCACCAGGGTCGGAGTGGCTGAAGCTTTCTTT. This chain connects TRBV18 to TRBJ1-1, with D tentatively TRBD1 (5 bases). The germline gives CDR1 KGHSH, CDR2 LQKENI. The CDR3 covers 13 residues. V gave up 8 bases and J gave up 6 bases, with 16 bases separating them.

V and J are TRBV3-1 (or the pseudogene TRBV3-2) and TRBJ2-7; D possibly corresponds to TRBD2 (6 bases). Germline V lookup: CDR1 LGHDT, CDR2 YNNKEL (reference sequence). V was clipped by 5 bases and J by 4 bases, with 12 bases between them. The CDR3 runs 13 residues. The CDR3 loop is CASSSQAGYEQYF. In DNA form, the CDR3 reads TGTGCCAGCAGCTCCCAGGCGGGGTACGAGCAGTACTTC.

The gene calls are TRBV3-1 (or the pseudogene TRBV3-2) and TRBJ2-5; D not certain. The CDR3 covers 13 residues. Germline V CDR1 and CDR2: LGHDT, YNNKEL (reference sequence). V shed 3 bases and J shed 3 bases, with 8 bases lying between them. The CDR3 DNA reads TGTGCCAGCAGCCAGCACAGCAAAGAGACCCAGTACTTC. Translation gives CASSQHSKETQYF.

The V call is TRBV6-5, the J call TRBJ1-2, with 9 positions matching TRBD1. The germline V gene encodes CDR1 MNHEY and CDR2 SVGAGI. V gave up 7 bases and J gave up 5 bases; unmatched junction bases: 11. The CDR3 runs to 15 residues. CDR3 region: CASKAGRGTGYGYTF. The CDR3 region has the DNA TGTGCCAGCAAAGCGGGGCGCGGGACAGGGTATGGCTACACCTTC.

This chain connects TRBV30 to TRBJ1-3; D not resolved. Germline V gene data show CDR1 as GTSNPN and CDR2 as SVGIG (reference sequence). V lost 4 bases, J lost 0 bases, and 13 bases lay in between. CDR3 length: 15 residues. CDR3 region: CAWMVELYSGNTIYF. CDR3 in DNA: TGTGCCTGGATGGTGGAGCTCTACTCTGGAAACACCATATATTTT.

The chain employs TRBV6-5 and TRBJ1-3, with unresolved D. This CDR3 is 15 amino acids long. Trimming took 5 bases from V and 0 from J, leaving 11 bases between them. Germline-derived CDR1 and CDR2 are MNHEY and SVGAGI. CDR3 sequence (DNA): TGTGCCAGCAGTCTGGACGGGAGCTCTGGAAACACCATATATTTT. Its protein is CASSLDGSSGNTIYF.

The chain has TRBV28 and TRBJ1-5; maybe TRBD1 (5 bases). Per germline, CDR1 MDHEN and CDR2 SYDVKM. The V end lost 7 bases, the J end lost 3 bases, and 13 bases lay between the germline ends. The CDR3 is 14 residues long. The CDR3 coding sequence is TGTGCCAGCATGCGGGGGGGGATCAATCAGCCCCAGCATTTT. Translating it yields CASMRGGINQPQHF.

The chain is built from TRBV27 and TRBJ1-6; D is perhaps TRBD1 (5 bases). The CDR3 extends over 16 amino acids. In germline, CDR1 is MNHEY, CDR2 SMNVEV (reference sequence). V lost 2 bases and J 10 bases, leaving 18 bases between the germline ends. CDR3 sequence reads: CASSLLSGGVGSPLHF. Written as DNA, the CDR3 is TGTGCCAGCAGTTTACTCTCGGGGGGAGTCGGGTCACCCCTCCACTTT.

The CDR3 loop reads CASSQDWTSGGNLNYNEQFF. CDR3 DNA: TGTGCCAGCAGCCAAGATTGGACTAGCGGGGGGAATTTGAACTACAATGAGCAGTTCTTC. This rearrangement joins TRBV4-2 to TRBJ2-1; 14 bases align to TRBD2. After removal of 0 bases from V and 3 bases from J, the junction contained 10 bases not matched to a gene. Germline V gives CDR1 LGHNA, CDR2 YNFKEQ. The CDR3 is 20 residues long.

This chain links TRBV18 with TRBJ1-1; D is unclear. With 3 bases removed from V and 0 bases from J, the gap between germline ends came to 11 bases. Germline lookup yields CDR1 KGHSH and CDR2 LQKENI. This CDR3 region has 15 residues. The CDR3 loop is CASSPAINLNTEAFF. CDR3 coding DNA: TGTGCCAGCTCACCTGCGATTAATTTGAACACTGAAGCTTTCTTT.

The chain uses TRBV19 and TRBJ2-2, with D possibly being TRBD2 (5 bases). Trimming left V 3 bases short and J 0 bases short, with 8 bases between. This CDR3 has 15 amino acids. Germline V gives CDR1 LNHDA, CDR2 SQIVND (reference sequence). The CDR3 is CASSIAGPNTGELFF. The CDR3 region has the DNA TGTGCCAGTAGTATCGCGGGCCCGAACACCGGGGAGCTGTTTTTT.

This clone appeared a single time. This chain links TRBV4-2 with TRBJ1-5, with 8 bases that match TRBD1. From germline, CDR1 is LGHNA and CDR2 YNFKEQ. V lost 0 bases and J lost 2; bases outside the gene matches: 6. The CDR3 extends over 17 amino acids. The CDR3 DNA reads as TGTGCCAGCAGCCAAGATATGACAGGGGCGGGCAATCAGCCCCAGCATTTT. It specifies CASSQDMTGAGNQPQHF.

The V and J genes are TRBV3-1 (or the pseudogene TRBV3-2) and TRBJ2-7, with TRBD2 as a possible D gene (6 bases). Germline CDR1 and CDR2: LGHDT and YNNKEL (reference sequence). V lost 3 bases and J lost 5, with 14 bases in between. There are 14 residues in the CDR3. CDR3 nucleotide sequence: TGTGCCAGCAGCCAGGGACTGGGGGTTGACGAGCAGTACTTC. As protein: CASSQGLGVDEQYF.

The chain uses TRBV28 and TRBJ2-1; a possible D gene is TRBD2 (6 bases). The germline CDR1 and CDR2 sequences are MDHEN and SYDVKM. CDR3 length: 14 residues. V was pared by 8 bases and J by 2 bases, with 13 bases between. The CDR3 here is CASGGQDPYNEQFF. The CDR3 coding sequence is TGTGCCAGCGGAGGGCAGGACCCCTACAATGAGCAGTTCTTC.

This sequence joins TRBV28 and TRBJ2-1; D is unclear. V lost 6 bases and J 4 bases, leaving 13 bases between the germline ends. CDR1 and CDR2 from the germline V gene are MDHEN and SYDVKM. There are 14 residues in the CDR3. CDR3 amino acids: CASSPQNLYNEQFF. CDR3 coding DNA: TGTGCCAGCAGCCCTCAAAACTTGTACAATGAGCAGTTCTTC.

The CDR3 spells CASSPERENSYNEQFF. CDR3 DNA sequence: TGTGCCAGCAGCCCGGAGCGGGAGAACTCCTACAATGAGCAGTTCTTC. This chain links TRBV7-2 with TRBJ2-1; 8 bases are shared with TRBD2. CDR3 size: 16 residues. CDR1 and CDR2 from the germline V gene are SGHTA and FQGNSA. The V gene end was trimmed by 5 bases and the J gene end by 0 bases; junction bases not matched to a gene: 6. Full variable domain (missing parts from reference TRBV7-2 and TRBJ2-1): GAGVSQSPSNKVTEKGKDVELRCDPISGHTALYWYRQSLGQGLEFLIYFQGNSAPDKSGLPSDRFSAERTGGSVSTLTIQRTQQEDSAVYLCASSPERENSYNEQFFGPGTRLTVL.

The rearrangement joins TRBV5-5 to TRBJ1-1; 10 nucleotides align to TRBD1. J was trimmed by 5 bases and V by 4 bases; bases with no gene match: 11. The CDR3 has 16 residues. The germline gives CDR1 SGHKS, CDR2 YYEKEE (reference sequence). DNA for the CDR3: TGTGCCAGCAGCGGATATGACAGGGGGCCGAGAACTGAAGCTTTCTTT. Amino acids: CASSGYDRGPRTEAFF. The full variable domain, in which reference TRBV5-5 and TRBJ1-1 provide the parts outside the CDR3, is DAGVTQSPTHLIKTRGQQVTLRCSPISGHKSVSWYQQVLGQGPQFIFQYYEKEERGRGNFPDRFSARQFPNYSSELNVNALLLGDSALYLCASSGYDRGPRTEAFFGQGTRLTVV.